These T cell receptor beta chains were read from a single sample in a study of breast tumors, draining lymph nodes, adjacent tissues. Via MiXCR, TCRdb re-called the multiplex PCR reads, giving one row per CDR3 protein. The top ten clones hold roughly 2.4% of a sample with about 80,000 distinct CDR3 sequences, around 20% of them seen once. Sequencing was carried out using axillary lymph node tissue. These receptors all come from a female donor with breast cancer. Some clones in this sample may be carry-over from other donors' samples. Each CDR3 is given without its conserved first and last residue. D genes are given only for firm matches.

TRBJ2-1 - TRBV29-1 SVVLGREQF
TRBJ2-7 - TRBV11-2 ASTSGPGDRHEQY
TRBJ2-2 - TRBV7-3 ASSLSAWGTGELF
TRBJ1-2 TRBD1 TRBV12-3/TRBV12-4 ASSFGTGNEGYT
TRBJ2-7 - TRBV25-1 ASSAGEGAYEQY
TRBJ1-6 TRBD1 TRBV6-1 ASSEQGATYNSPLH
TRBJ1-4 - TRBV6-4 ASSPLRWGNEKLF
TRBJ1-2 - TRBV5-1 ASSLAGSGDGYT
TRBJ2-7 - TRBV18 ASSPGGKIVYEQY
TRBJ2-2 - TRBV15 ATSRASARVNTGELF
TRBJ2-5 - TRBV15 ATSRAPQETQY
TRBJ2-1 TRBD2 TRBV2 ASSGTSGNEQF
TRBJ2-5 - TRBV4-2 ASSQDPRGKGGETQY
TRBJ2-1 TRBD2 TRBV6-1 ASSPRASGRGSNEQF
TRBJ2-3 - TRBV20-1 SARQKPSAGDTQY
TRBJ1-2 TRBD1 TRBV19 ASGIAQGGYGYT
TRBJ2-7 - TRBV6-4 ASSVEPGKGEQY
TRBJ2-7 TRBD2 TRBV6-5 ASSPYGGVAGEQY
TRBJ2-5 - TRBV28 ASSTPGGETQY
TRBJ2-1 - TRBV24-1 ATSDQDRPFDNEQF
TRBJ2-1 - TRBV28 ASSQVGTYNEQF
TRBJ1-5 - TRBV2 ASGGEGGRSNQPQH
TRBJ2-1 - TRBV7-2 ASSFNNEQF
TRBJ2-7 - TRBV11-2 ASSVSQGPYEQY
TRBJ1-4 - TRBV19 ASSRRGGNEKLF
TRBJ2-1 - TRBV4-1 ASSQGGGPSYNEQF
TRBJ2-7 TRBD1 TRBV19 ASTRTGGSYEQY
TRBJ2-5 - TRBV24-1 ATSDSDPLIQETQY
TRBJ2-5 TRBD1 TRBV4-2 ASSQEWRQGQETQY
TRBJ1-5 - TRBV12-3/TRBV12-4 ASSLTGLNQPQH
TRBJ1-2 - TRBV2 ASSEAQAVYGYT
TRBJ1-2 - TRBV2 ASRAGKDYGYT
TRBJ2-2 - TRBV9 ASSVGGGLLGELF
TRBJ2-5 - TRBV4-1 ASSQMGDIQETQY
TRBJ1-5 TRBD1 TRBV28 ASSVYPGGEAQPQH
TRBJ1-2 - TRBV5-1 ASSLEYGFAGGYT
TRBJ1-2 TRBD1 TRBV20-1 SARDRDRGYGYT
TRBJ2-7 TRBD1 TRBV7-9 ASSSSGGVEQY
TRBJ1-2 - TRBV20-1 SARASEVRVGYT
TRBJ1-2 - TRBV19 ASSIFGSLYGYT
TRBJ2-7 TRBD1 TRBV28 ASSPSGQGGYEQY
TRBJ2-1 TRBD1 TRBV7-6 ASSTRTGDEQF